A selection of T cell receptor beta chains follows, all from one sample in a study of OX40 agonist ivuxolimab in advanced cancers. This table comes from immunoSEQ multiplex PCR, and its TCRdb copy is limited to in-frame clones, with some not included. The sample includes some 49,000 clones, 82% seen only once; the top ten take less than 5%. The sequences come from CD4+ or CD8+ T cells sorted from blood, collected in a trial of the OX40 agonist ivuxolimab. The receptor set was obtained from an adult with an advanced solid tumor such as melanoma, head and neck, liver or kidney cancer. Each CDR3 is given with its conserved first and last residue. A D gene is named only where the DNA matches it firmly. Some rows have no size entry. The others give once, few or many, or a class for an expanded clone.

size: .
D: TRBD1
J: TRBJ2-7
V: TRBV10-1
CDR3: CASRGQGGSYEQYF
DNA: TGCGCCAGCAGGGGACAGGGGGGTTCCTACGAGCAGTACTTC

size: .
D: .
J: TRBJ1-4
V: TRBV30
CDR3: CAWSGKRSTNEKLFF
DNA: TGTGCCTGGAGTGGGAAGCGGTCCACTAATGAAAAACTGTTTTTT

size: .
D: .
J: TRBJ2-2
V: TRBV2
CDR3: CASRGQGAPGELFF
DNA: TGTGCCAGCAGGGGACAAGGGGCCCCCGGGGAGCTGTTTTTT

size: .
D: .
J: TRBJ2-7
V: TRBV2
CDR3: CASAVLEQYF
DNA: TGTGCCAGCGCCGTTCTCGAGCAGTACTTC

size: once
D: TRBD2
J: TRBJ2-3
V: TRBV7-2
CDR3: CASSLSGGADTQYF
DNA: TGTGCCAGCAGCCTAAGCGGGGGAGCAGATACGCAGTATTTT

size: .
D: .
J: TRBJ1-5
V: TRBV2
CDR3: CASRLEVGNQPQHF
DNA: TGTGCCAGCAGGCTAGAGGTGGGCAATCAGCCCCAGCATTTT

size: .
D: TRBD1
J: TRBJ1-3
V: TRBV18
CDR3: CASSQGQQTGNTIYF
DNA: TGTGCCAGCTCACAGGGACAGCAGACGGGAAACACCATATATTTT

size: .
D: TRBD2
J: TRBJ2-3
V: TRBV4-2
CDR3: CASSQGLAGDTQYF
DNA: TGTGCCAGCAGCCAAGGACTAGCGGGGGATACGCAGTATTTT

size: .
D: TRBD1
J: TRBJ1-3
V: TRBV28
CDR3: CASSSHQGAFAGNTIYF
DNA: TGTGCCAGCAGTTCCCATCAGGGGGCTTTCGCTGGAAACACCATATATTTT

size: .
D: .
J: TRBJ1-5
V: TRBV7-9
CDR3: CASSYDSSNQPQHF
DNA: TGTGCCAGCAGCTACGACAGCAGCAATCAGCCCCAGCATTTT